This T cell receptor beta chain comes out of a study of blood T cell repertoires in COVID-19. Study information: COVID-19 samples collected from the United States, Italy and Spain covered acute and convalescent phases.

CDR3 length: 14 amino acids. Trimming cost V 11 bases and J 6 bases, with 21 bases left between them. Germline-derived CDR1 and CDR2 are SNHLY and FYNNEI. How the authors handled the data: Amplification of reference gene primers was used by the study to estimate nucleated cell counts. Sequencing was performed with immunoSEQ multiplex PCR; in TCRdb, only in-frame clones are kept and a portion is missing. D and trimming were read from the DNA, whereas the V and J calls and clone size are those reported in that table. The data show 55,000 to 70,000 clones, roughly three quarters seen once. Sequenced material: peripheral blood. The rearrangement links TRBV2 to TRBJ2-3; possibly TRBD1 for D (6 bases). This TCR was recovered from a man aged 60-69 years with acute or convalescent COVID-19. CDR3: CAGNNRVAGDTQYF. The CDR3 region has the DNA TGTGCCGGCAACAACAGGGTGGCAGGGGATACGCAGTATTTT.